The 23 T cell receptor beta chains reported below all come from one sample, sequenced in a study of CD8 T cells in Susac syndrome. Reverse transcription used 0.5 to 1 ug RNA and random hexamers. Each CDR3 protein is one row after TCRdb ran MiXCR on the immunoSEQ multiplex PCR reads. The top ten clones hold over 0.1% of a sample with approximately 200,000 distinct CDR3 sequences, approximately 90% of them seen once. The sample consisted of CD8+ T cells from PBMCs. These receptors were obtained from a human donor with multiple sclerosis.

CDR3 loop: CASSLTTYEQYF. The CDR3 DNA reads TGTGCCAGCAGTTTAACTACCTACGAGCAGTACTTC. The chain carries TRBV12-3 or TRBV12-4 and TRBJ2-7; D is uncertain. CDR3 length: 12 residues. Trimming removed 2 bases from V and 2 bases from J, with 4 bases in between.

This sequence joins TRBV20-1 and TRBJ2-2; D uncertain. This CDR3 has 14 residues. Germline CDR1 and CDR2: DFQATT and SNEGSKA (reference sequence). Trimming removed 3 bases at V and 0 bases at J, with 8 bases between. CDR3 DNA sequence: TGCAGTGCTAGGTGGCCGTCGAACACCGGGGAGCTGTTTTTT. Encoded protein: CSARWPSNTGELFF.

This chain uses TRBV6-1 with TRBJ2-3; tentative D call: TRBD2 (5 bases). The CDR3 is 13 amino acids. Per the germline V gene, CDR1 is MNHNS and CDR2 is SASEGT. V lost 9 bases and J lost 3, with 13 bases in between. CDR3 protein: CASGRGETDTQYF. The DNA of the CDR3 is TGTGCCAGTGGTCGGGGAGAAACAGATACGCAGTATTTT.

V gene TRBV13 combines with J gene TRBJ2-1; D is ambiguous. Trimming pared 0 bases from V and 4 bases from J, leaving 10 bases between. CDR3 length: 15 amino acids. The germline V gene has CDR1 PRHDT and CDR2 FYEKMQ (reference sequence). As DNA, the CDR3 is TGTGCCAGCAGCTTAGGGACCCAGGTGTACAATGAGCAGTTCTTC. It translates to CASSLGTQVYNEQFF.

V and J are TRBV7-9 and TRBJ1-1; D remains unclear. The V gene's germline CDR1 is SEHNR and CDR2 FQNEAQ (reference sequence). CDR3 length: 14 residues. Trimming left V 7 bases short and J 0 bases short, with 12 bases between. The CDR3 DNA reads as TGTGCCAGCACCGTAACTGAGATGAACACTGAAGCTTTCTTT. Protein product: CASTVTEMNTEAFF.

The rearrangement joins TRBV9 to TRBJ2-7, with D possibly matching TRBD2 (5 bases). Germline assignment: CDR1 SGDLS and CDR2 YYNGEE. This CDR3 is 14 amino acids long. Trimming pared 2 bases from V and 3 bases from J, leaving 12 bases between. The CDR3 is CASSVSGIDYEQYF. The CDR3 coding sequence is TGTGCCAGCAGCGTGTCGGGGATTGACTACGAGCAGTACTTC.

CDR3 protein: CASSRTDYPYEQYF. The DNA of the CDR3 is TGTGCCAGCAGTCGAACCGACTATCCGTACGAGCAGTACTTC. The chain links TRBV6-5 to TRBJ2-7, with D possibly matching TRBD2 (5 bases). Trimming took 5 bases from V and 4 from J, leaving 15 bases between them. This CDR3 has 14 residues. CDR1 and CDR2 (germline): MNHEY, SVGAGI.

The chain links TRBV12-5 to TRBJ2-5, with 10 bases that match TRBD2. The germline V gene encodes CDR1 LGHNT and CDR2 FRNRAP. V shed 7 bases and J 5 bases; nucleotides not matched to a gene: 19. CDR3 length: 18 residues. CDR3 nucleotides: TGTGCTAGTGACCCTTGGGGAGGGAGCGGGGGGGCCGTTGAGACCCAGTACTTC. It is translated as CASDPWGGSGGAVETQYF. Supplemented by reference TRBV12-5 and TRBJ2-5, the full variable domain reads DARVTQTPRHKVTEMGQEVTMRCQPILGHNTVFWYRQTMMQGLELLAYFRNRAPLDDSGMPKDRFSAEMPDATLATLKIQPSEPRDSAVYFCASDPWGGSGGAVETQYFGPGTRLLVL.

This chain uses TRBV5-4 with TRBJ2-5; 8 positions agree with TRBD2. This CDR3 spans 16 amino acids. J gave up 1 base and V 4 bases, and 9 bases lay outside the gene matches. CDR1 and CDR2 from the germline V gene are SGHNT and YYREEE (reference sequence). CDR3: CASSTLGLAGQETQYF. CDR3 bases: TGTGCCAGCAGCACGCTCGGGCTAGCGGGCCAAGAGACCCAGTACTTC.

This clonotype was found once. The chain carries TRBV6-5 and TRBJ1-1; tentative D call: TRBD1 (5 bases). Germline CDR1 reads MNHEY; CDR2 reads SVGAGI. The CDR3 spans 11 residues. Trimming left V 10 bases short and J 1 base short, with 7 bases between. Written as DNA, the CDR3 is TGTGCCACAGGGCGGAACACTGAAGCTTTCTTT. Its protein product is CATGRNTEAFF.

This chain joins TRBV5-8 and TRBJ2-3; 8 nucleotides line up with TRBD2. V dropped 4 bases and J dropped 2; count of bases not matched to a gene: 6. The CDR3 length is 15 residues. CDR1 and CDR2 from the germline V gene are SGHTS and YDEGEE. The DNA for the CDR3 is TGTGCCAGCAGCCTTAGCGGGGCCGTCACAGATACGCAGTATTTT. Protein: CASSLSGAVTDTQYF. Filled out from reference TRBV5-8 and TRBJ2-3, the complete variable domain reads EAGVTQSPTHLIKTRGQQATLRCSPISGHTSVYWYQQALGLGLQFLLWYDEGEERNRGNFPPRFSGRQFPNYSSELNVNALELEDSALYLCASSLSGAVTDTQYFGPGTRLTVL.

The genes are TRBV4-1 and TRBJ2-1, with 10 bases fitting TRBD2. This CDR3 has 15 amino acids. J lost 9 bases, V lost 6 bases, and 11 bases had no gene match. CDR1 MGHRA and CDR2 YSYEKL come from the germline V gene. For the CDR3, the DNA is TGCGCCAGCAGTGTACTAGCGGGATCTTTTGGTGAGCAGTTCTTC. It is translated as CASSVLAGSFGEQFF.

The V and J genes are TRBV25-1 and TRBJ2-1; tentatively, D is TRBD2 (5 bases). The V gene's germline CDR1 is MGHDK and CDR2 SYGVNS. The CDR3 runs to 12 residues. Trimming took off 6 bases at V and 7 bases at J, with 10 bases between the two ends. The CDR3 is CASRAGMNEQFF. The DNA for the CDR3 is TGTGCCAGCAGGGCGGGCATGAATGAGCAGTTCTTC.

The genes are TRBV5-6 and TRBJ2-1; possibly TRBD1 for D (8 bases). This CDR3 spans 13 amino acids. Germline CDR1 reads SGHDT; CDR2 reads YYEEEE. V was clipped by 5 bases and J by 9 bases, with 15 bases between them. DNA of the CDR3: TGTGCCAGCAGTTCAACAGGGGGGGGTGAGCAGTTCTTC. Protein sequence: CASSSTGGGEQFF.

This clonotype has only a few counts. J is TRBJ2-7 and V is TRBV10-3; D unresolved. Germline V gives CDR1 ENHRY, CDR2 SYGVKD. The CDR3 has 11 residues. Trimming removed 0 bases at V and 7 bases at J, with 4 bases between. The CDR3 nucleotides read TGTGCCATCAGTGAGTCGTGGGAGCAGTACTTC. The encoded protein is CAISESWEQYF.

The chain combines TRBV3-1 with TRBJ2-6, with 14 nucleotides matching TRBD2. The CDR3 covers 19 residues. Trimming at V came to 7 bases and at J to 3 bases, leaving 11 bases not matched to a gene. CDR1 and CDR2 (germline): LGHDT, YNNKEL (reference sequence). CDR3 in amino acids: CASTLFGTSGRSGANVLTF. The CDR3 DNA reads as TGTGCCAGCACGTTATTCGGGACTAGCGGGAGAAGTGGGGCCAACGTCCTGACTTTC.

V usage is TRBV5-6 and J usage is TRBJ1-2, with 9 bases matching TRBD1. The CDR3 has 16 amino acids. V shed 2 bases and J 4 bases; nucleotides not matched to a gene: 9. In germline, CDR1 is SGHDT, CDR2 YYEEEE. The CDR3 DNA sequence: TGTGCCAGCAGCTTCGGACAGGGGAGTGGGGTCTATGGCTACACCTTC. This sequence encodes CASSFGQGSGVYGYTF.

The V call is TRBV20-1, the J call TRBJ1-2; D is perhaps TRBD1 (5 bases). CDR3 length equals 15 residues. Germline V gene lookup returns CDR1 DFQATT and CDR2 SNEGSKA (reference sequence). The V end was cut by 6 bases, the J end by 2 bases, with 19 bases between. The CDR3 sequence is CSASDGTEPNYGYTF. The CDR3 DNA sequence: TGCAGTGCCTCCGACGGGACCGAACCGAACTATGGCTACACCTTC.

This chain links TRBV18 with TRBJ1-1; D unresolved. The CDR3 has 15 amino acids. Trimming removed 5 bases at V and 0 bases at J, with 13 bases between. Germline V CDR1 and CDR2: KGHSH, LQKENI. The CDR3 loop is CASSTPTGMNTEAFF. CDR3 coding DNA: TGTGCCAGCTCAACCCCGACGGGAATGAACACTGAAGCTTTCTTT.

The chain carries TRBV6-2 or TRBV6-3 and TRBJ1-1; D might be TRBD1 (6 bases). Trimming cost V 4 bases and J 9 bases, with 15 bases left between them. The CDR3 is made up of 13 amino acids. Germline CDR1 is MNHEY and CDR2 is SVGEGT. CDR3 amino acids: CASSLTDGQKAFF. The CDR3 nucleotides read TGTGCCAGCAGTTTGACGGACGGACAGAAAGCTTTCTTT.

The chain couples TRBV12-3 or TRBV12-4 to TRBJ2-7, with 7 nucleotides matching TRBD2. With 3 bases clipped from V and 3 bases from J, the junction kept 5 bases outside the gene matches. The CDR3 length is 14 residues. The chain's CDR3 is CASSFRRENYEQYF. CDR3 coding DNA: TGTGCCAGCAGTTTTCGGCGGGAGAACTACGAGCAGTACTTC.

V gene TRBV19 combines with J gene TRBJ1-1; 7 nucleotides line up with TRBD1. CDR3 length: 14 amino acids. The V segment lost 7 bases and the J segment 1 base; nucleotides outside the gene matches: 6. CDR1 LNHDA and CDR2 SQIVND come from the germline V gene (reference sequence). The CDR3 here is CASTPTGRNTEAFF. DNA for the CDR3: TGTGCCAGTACCCCGACAGGGAGGAACACTGAAGCTTTCTTT.

The rearrangement links TRBV6-2 or TRBV6-3 to TRBJ2-7; 7 bases map to TRBD1. V lost 5 bases and J lost 4; bases outside the gene matches: 2. CDR1 and CDR2 from the germline V gene are MNHEY and SVGEGT. The length of the CDR3 is 12 residues. The CDR3 is CASSGQEYEQYF. The CDR3 DNA reads TGTGCCAGCAGTGGACAGGAATACGAGCAGTACTTC.